Listed below are T cell receptor beta chains from one sample, sequenced in a study of blood T cells in healthy people across ages. TCRdb re-called the 5' RACE reads through MiXCR, storing one row per CDR3 protein. The repertoire includes approximately 1.5 million distinct CDR3 sequences, 34% of them detected once, and 11% sits in the top ten. The sequencing input was blood. Receptor source: a woman aged 25 to 39 in good health. Both conserved end residues are part of each CDR3. D genes are given only for firm matches. The size field is filled for only some rows; it gives once, few, many or a size class.

>-|TRBJ2-7|-|TRBV3-1
CASSQFRQDEQYF
TGTGCCAGCAGCCAATTCCGACAGGACGAGCAGTACTTC
>many|TRBJ2-7|TRBD1|TRBV20-1
CSAREETGWTYEQYF
TGCAGTGCTAGAGAGGAGACAGGGTGGACCTACGAGCAGTACTTC
>few|TRBJ2-3|-|TRBV20-1
CSARALRTSTDTQYF
TGCAGTGCTAGAGCCCTGCGCACTAGCACAGATACGCAGTATTTT
>-|TRBJ2-7|-|TRBV7-3
CASSQSTGREQYF
TGTGCCAGCAGCCAATCAACAGGGCGCGAGCAGTACTTC
>-|TRBJ2-7|TRBD2|TRBV5-6
CASSVPPGGANEQYF
TGTGCCAGCAGCGTTCCACCGGGAGGCGCGAACGAGCAGTACTTC
>many|TRBJ2-5|-|TRBV3-1
CASSQDNGGTGIGVDQETQYF
TGTGCCAGCAGCCAAGATAACGGGGGCACAGGGATTGGAGTGGACCAAGAGACCCAGTACTTC
>many|TRBJ2-1|TRBD2|TRBV7-2
CASSSGTRASNEQFF
TGTGCCAGCAGCTCAGGGACTAGGGCGAGCAATGAGCAGTTCTTC
>-|TRBJ2-2|-|TRBV5-4
CASSRERAGATGELFF
TGTGCCAGCAGCCGAGAGAGGGCGGGGGCTACCGGGGAGCTGTTTTTT
>-|TRBJ2-5|-|TRBV7-7
CASSLGNRRETQYF
TGTGCCAGCAGCTTGGGGAACCGCCGAGAGACCCAGTACTTC
>-|TRBJ2-7|-|TRBV9
CASSVVETFISYEQYF
TGTGCCAGCAGCGTAGTAGAGACATTTATATCCTACGAGCAGTACTTC
>-|TRBJ2-1|TRBD2|TRBV20-1
CSASGSSGRAEQFF
TGCAGTGCTAGTGGTTCTAGCGGGAGGGCTGAGCAGTTCTTC
>few|TRBJ2-5|TRBD1|TRBV5-1
CASSGTTGKETQYF
TGCGCCAGCAGCGGGACGACAGGGAAAGAGACCCAGTACTTC
>few|TRBJ1-2|TRBD1|TRBV7-3
CASSERTGDGYTF
TGTGCCAGCAGCGAAAGGACAGGGGATGGCTACACCTTC
>few|TRBJ1-6|TRBD1|TRBV7-3
CASSMSGTVNSPLHF
TGTGCCAGCAGCATGTCCGGGACAGTTAATTCACCCCTCCACTTT
>-|TRBJ1-1|-|TRBV11-1
CASSQSSEKEAEAFF
TGTGCCAGCAGCCAGAGTTCAGAGAAGGAGGCTGAAGCTTTCTTT
>once|TRBJ2-7|-|TRBV18
CASSPLVGVNEQYF
TGTGCCAGCTCACCCCTCGTGGGGGTAAACGAGCAGTACTTC
>-|TRBJ2-7|TRBD1|TRBV3-1
CASSPTGQALGKQYF
TGTGCCAGCAGCCCTACGGGACAGGCCCTCGGGAAGCAGTACTTC
>-|TRBJ2-7|TRBD1|TRBV7-8
CASSSGQGALHEQYF
TGTGCCAGCAGCTCCGGACAGGGGGCATTACACGAGCAGTACTTC
>-|TRBJ2-3|TRBD2|TRBV20-1
CGARDVRWGGSSADTQYF
TGCGGTGCTAGAGATGTTCGGTGGGGCGGGAGCAGCGCAGATACGCAGTATTTT
>-|TRBJ2-4|-|TRBV6-6
CASSREFGGDGIQYF
TGTGCCAGCAGTAGGGAGTTCGGGGGCGATGGCATTCAGTACTTC
>few|TRBJ2-7|TRBD1|TRBV5-4
CAGSLDRFPYEQYF
TGTGCCGGCAGCTTGGACAGGTTCCCCTACGAGCAGTACTTC
>few|TRBJ2-1|-|TRBV27
CASSQGHSNEQFF
TGTGCCAGCAGCCAGGGACATAGCAATGAGCAGTTCTTC
>-|TRBJ1-2|TRBD1|TRBV5-6
CASSTDGQGGYGYTF
TGTGCCAGCAGCACCGATGGACAGGGTGGTTATGGCTACACCTTC
>many|TRBJ2-5|TRBD2|TRBV5-1
CASSSSGGAEETQYF
TGCGCCAGCAGTTCCAGCGGGGGGGCCGAGGAGACCCAGTACTTC
>-|TRBJ2-1|TRBD2|TRBV27
CASRTTGTSGYNEQFF
TGTGCCAGCAGGACGACCGGGACTAGCGGATACAATGAGCAGTTCTTC